The 8 T cell receptor beta chains presented below share a single source sample, sequenced in a study of blood T cell repertoires in COVID-19. Here immunoSEQ multiplex PCR was the method, and the copy in TCRdb shows in-frame clones only, minus some. Of 100,000 to 150,000 clones in the sample, roughly 90% were seen once. The sequencing sample was made of peripheral blood. The receptor set was obtained from a man aged 50 to 60 with acute or convalescent COVID-19.

V usage is TRBV5-6 and J usage is TRBJ1-5; TRBD1 matches 10 bases. The CDR3 totals 16 residues. The germline V gene encodes CDR1 SGHDT and CDR2 YYEEEE. Losses at the gene ends were 2 bases for V and 2 bases for J; bases not matched to a gene: 4. The CDR3 DNA sequence: TGTGCCAGCAGCTTTACGACAGGGGGCCGCAATCAGCCCCAGCATTTT. It specifies CASSFTTGGRNQPQHF. Full variable domain (rest looked up from reference TRBV5-6 and TRBJ1-5): DAGVTQSPTHLIKTRGQQVTLRCSPKSGHDTVSWYQQALGQGPQFIFQYYEEEERQRGNFPDRFSGHQFPNYSSELNVNALLLGDSALYLCASSFTTGGRNQPQHFGDGTRLSIL.

V and J are TRBV14 and TRBJ2-1; 7 bases line up with TRBD1. The V gene's germline CDR1 is SGHDN and CDR2 FVKESK. After removal of 0 bases from V and 9 bases from J, the junction contained 5 bases not matched to a gene. CDR3 size: 14 residues. The CDR3 DNA follows: TGTGCCAGCAGCCAAGAACGACAGGGTCTTGAGCAGTTCTTC. The encoded protein is CASSQERQGLEQFF.

The chain combines TRBV30 with TRBJ1-2; 8 bases are a match to TRBD1. From germline, CDR1 is GTSNPN and CDR2 SVGIG (reference sequence). The CDR3 has 11 amino acids. The J segment lost 4 bases and the V segment lost 5 bases, leaving 0 bases of the junction unmatched. For the CDR3, the DNA is TGTGCCTGGGGACAGGGCTATGGCTACACCTTC. Translation gives CAWGQGYGYTF.

The chain joins TRBV9 to TRBJ1-5; 7 bases match TRBD1. The V gene end was trimmed by 7 bases and the J gene end by 1 base; junction bases not matched to a gene: 20. The germline CDR1 and CDR2 sequences are SGDLS and YYNGEE. This CDR3 spans 19 amino acids. CDR3 DNA: TGTGCCAGCGGCGACCCTAGGACAGGCGCGGCCGCCAGCAATCAGCCCCAGCATTTT. It codes for CASGDPRTGAAASNQPQHF. Based on the CDR3 plus reference TRBV9 and TRBJ1-5, the full variable domain is DSGVTQTPKHLITATGQRVTLRCSPRSGDLSVYWYQQSLDQGLQFLIQYYNGEERAKGNILERFSAQQFPDLHSELNLSSLELGDSALYFCASGDPRTGAAASNQPQHFGDGTRLSIL.

CDR3 DNA sequence: TGTGCCAGCAGCTTAACTGCAGGGATCAACTATGGCTACACCTTC. This encodes CASSLTAGINYGYTF. V usage is TRBV11-2 and J usage is TRBJ1-2; D perhaps matches TRBD1 (5 bases). CDR1 is SGHAT and CDR2 is FQNNGV in the germline V gene. V was trimmed by 2 bases and J by 2 bases, leaving 12 bases between them. This CDR3 spans 15 amino acids.

This clone has only one observation. V usage is TRBV3-1 (or the pseudogene TRBV3-2) and J usage is TRBJ2-2, with a tentative D call TRBD2 (6 bases). This CDR3 spans 15 amino acids. V gave up 1 base and J gave up 13 bases, with 19 bases separating them. Germline V gene data show CDR1 as LGHDT and CDR2 as YNNKEL (reference sequence). CDR3 sequence: CASSQGTTTWGALFF. The CDR3 nucleotides read TGTGCCAGCAGCCAAGGGACTACGACCTGGGGTGCGCTGTTTTTT.

V and J are TRBV10-2 and TRBJ2-1, with a tentative D call TRBD2 (5 bases). From germline, CDR1 is WSHSY and CDR2 SAAADI. Trimming took off 2 bases at V and 8 bases at J, with 10 bases between the two ends. The CDR3 runs to 13 residues. Written as DNA, the CDR3 is TGCGCCAGCAGTGAGGACCTGAGGGATGAGCAGTTCTTC. Translation: CASSEDLRDEQFF.

The chain links TRBV7-6 to TRBJ2-1, with 14 bases identical to TRBD2. The CDR3 is 19 residues long. V was clipped by 5 bases and J by 2 bases; unmatched bases: 11. Germline CDR1 reads SGHVS; CDR2 reads FNYEAQ. The CDR3 protein is CASSPRLAGGPRAYNEQFF. The CDR3 bases are TGTGCCAGCAGCCCCCGACTAGCGGGAGGGCCGAGGGCCTACAATGAGCAGTTCTTC.